This is a list of T cell receptor beta chains from one sample in a study of blood T cell repertoires in COVID-19. Sequenced by immunoSEQ multiplex PCR; TCRdb stores in-frame clones only, minus some. The data contain hundreds of thousands of clones, about 93% of them singletons. The sample was peripheral blood. The receptors here all came from a woman aged 18-29 years who had recovered from COVID-19. Both conserved end residues are part of each CDR3. The order of the fields is V gene, J gene, D gene, clone size, CDR3 protein, CDR3 DNA. A D gene is named only where the DNA matches it firmly. Size tells how often a clone was seen (once, few, many) or the class of an expanded clone, and some rows leave it out.

TRBV29-1	TRBJ2-1	TRBD2	.	CSVGGTSGVSNEQFF	TGCAGCGTTGGGGGAACTAGCGGGGTTTCCAATGAGCAGTTCTTC
TRBV9	TRBJ1-1	.	.	CASSVGGGMNTEAFF	TGTGCCAGCAGCGTAGGAGGGGGAATGAACACTGAAGCTTTCTTT
TRBV6-5	TRBJ1-4	.	.	CASRQAPVNEKLFF	TGTGCCAGCAGACAGGCCCCAGTGAATGAAAAACTGTTTTTT
TRBV19	TRBJ1-1	TRBD1	few	CASRQTGWVRNTEAFF	TGTGCCAGTAGGCAGACAGGGTGGGTACGGAACACTGAAGCTTTCTTT
TRBV11-3	TRBJ2-1	TRBD2	.	CASSPSPAGGNEQFF	TGTGCCAGCAGCCCCAGTCCCGCGGGGGGAAATGAGCAGTTCTTC
TRBV6-5	TRBJ2-3	.	.	CASRQGTGTDTQYF	TGTGCCAGCAGACAGGGCACTGGCACAGATACGCAGTATTTT
TRBV4-3	TRBJ1-6	.	.	CASSQEWGGIHGLHF	TGCGCCAGCAGCCAAGAGTGGGGGGGGATTCATGGCCTCCACTTT
TRBV11-3	TRBJ2-1	TRBD2	once	CASSPGTNYNEQFF	TGTGCCAGCAGCCCGGGGACTAACTACAATGAGCAGTTCTTC
TRBV24-1	TRBJ1-2	TRBD1	.	CATSDSSRTGGFGYTF	TGTGCCACCAGTGATTCCTCCCGGACAGGGGGCTTTGGCTACACCTTC
TRBV30	TRBJ1-1	TRBD1	once	CAWSETGAAFF	TGTGCCTGGAGTGAAACAGGGGCGGCTTTCTTT
TRBV12-3/TRBV12-4	TRBJ2-1	.	.	CASSLSGEEEQFF	TGTGCCAGCAGTTTATCGGGTGAGGAGGAGCAGTTCTTC
TRBV5-5	TRBJ1-1	TRBD1	.	CASSYTGASTEAFF	TGTGCCAGCAGCTATACAGGGGCCAGCACTGAAGCTTTCTTT
TRBV6-1	TRBJ2-1	TRBD1	.	CASSARQGATYNEQFF	TGTGCCAGCAGTGCAAGACAGGGGGCGACATACAATGAGCAGTTCTTC
TRBV7-9	TRBJ1-4	TRBD1	.	CASSYLTGRGEKLFF	TGTGCCAGCAGCTACTTGACAGGGCGAGGTGAAAAACTGTTTTTT
TRBV4-1	TRBJ1-1	.	.	CASSQLFRVFTEAFF	TGCGCCAGCAGCCAACTATTCAGGGTTTTCACTGAAGCTTTCTTT
TRBV6-5	TRBJ1-2	TRBD1	.	CASSYPGQGAGGYTF	TGTGCCAGCAGTTACCCGGGACAGGGGGCCGGTGGCTACACCTTC
TRBV7-8	TRBJ1-2	.	.	CASSLGASYGYTF	TGTGCCAGCAGCTTGGGGGCCAGTTATGGCTACACCTTC
TRBV27	TRBJ2-4	TRBD1	.	CASSPDRARLNIQYF	TGTGCCAGCAGTCCTGACAGGGCAAGACTGAACATTCAGTACTTC
TRBV7-7	TRBJ2-2	TRBD1	.	CASSLARGTGELFF	TGTGCCAGCAGCTTAGCCAGGGGGACCGGGGAGCTGTTTTTT
TRBV7-2	TRBJ1-6	TRBD1	.	CASSSRDSYNSPLHF	TGTGCCAGCAGCTCTCGGGACAGTTATAATTCACCCCTCCACTTT
TRBV5-1	TRBJ1-5	.	few	CASSPQGNQPQHF	TGCGCCAGCAGTCCGCAGGGTAATCAGCCCCAGCATTTT
TRBV5-6	TRBJ2-1	TRBD1	.	CASSLALWGQGASYNEQFF	TGTGCCAGCAGCTTGGCCTTATGGGGACAGGGGGCTTCCTACAATGAGCAGTTCTTC
TRBV21-1	TRBJ2-3	.	.	CASSKRKTATGSTDTQYF	TGTGCCAGCAGCAAAAGGAAAACAGCGACAGGGAGCACAGATACGCAGTATTTT
TRBV3-1/TRBV3-2	TRBJ2-1	TRBD2	.	CASSQALGTSGIYNEQFF	TGTGCCAGCAGCCAGGCACTGGGGACTAGCGGGATCTACAATGAGCAGTTCTTC
TRBV21-1	TRBJ2-1	.	.	CASSATGQGVRGNEQFF	TGTGCCAGCAGCGCAACGGGACAGGGGGTAAGAGGGAATGAGCAGTTCTTC
TRBV18	TRBJ1-5	.	.	CASSPDTNQPQHF	TGTGCCAGCTCACCTGACACGAATCAGCCCCAGCATTTT
TRBV4-1	TRBJ2-3	TRBD2	once	CASSQEWGTSGVRDTQYF	TGCGCCAGCAGCCAAGAATGGGGGACTAGCGGAGTCCGGGATACGCAGTATTTT
TRBV5-1	TRBJ2-3	TRBD2	.	CASSLFAGDTDTQYF	TGCGCCAGCAGCTTGTTCGCGGGAGACACAGATACGCAGTATTTT
TRBV6-5	TRBJ1-5	.	.	CASRETREVRPQHF	TGTGCCAGCAGGGAGACAAGGGAGGTACGGCCCCAGCATTTT
TRBV3-1/TRBV3-2	TRBJ1-2	.	.	CASSQDRGPYGYTF	TGTGCCAGCAGCCAAGATCGGGGTCCCTATGGCTACACCTTC
TRBV3-1/TRBV3-2	TRBJ1-2	TRBD1	.	CASSQADREERGYTF	TGTGCCAGCAGCCAAGCGGACAGGGAGGAACGCGGCTACACCTTC
TRBV4-3	TRBJ1-2	.	.	CASSQAGVLYGYTF	TGCGCCAGCAGCCAAGCGGGGGTTCTCTATGGCTACACCTTC
TRBV3-1/TRBV3-2	TRBJ2-5	.	.	CASSQEMEVGTQYF	TGTGCCAGCAGCCAAGAAATGGAGGTTGGGACCCAGTACTTC
TRBV6-5	TRBJ1-2	.	.	CASSSGNYGYTF	TGTGCCAGCAGTTCGGGGAACTATGGCTACACCTTC
TRBV6-5	TRBJ2-1	TRBD2	.	CASSSSGGEQFF	TGTGCCAGCAGTTCAAGCGGGGGTGAGCAGTTCTTC
TRBV9	TRBJ1-2	.	.	CASSVGGENYGYTF	TGTGCCAGCAGCGTAGGTGGGGAGAACTATGGCTACACCTTC
TRBV6-2/TRBV6-3	TRBJ2-3	TRBD2	.	CASSYSTSGRTDTQYF	TGTGCCAGCAGTTACTCTACTAGCGGGAGAACAGATACGCAGTATTTT
TRBV2	TRBJ2-5	TRBD1	.	CASMRDSQETQYF	TGTGCCAGCATGAGGGACAGCCAAGAGACCCAGTACTTC
TRBV27	TRBJ1-1	.	once	CASSFNRVMNTEAFF	TGTGCCAGCAGTTTCAACCGGGTTATGAACACTGAAGCTTTCTTT
TRBV7-6	TRBJ2-3	.	.	CASSLAGGRGDTQYF	TGTGCCAGCAGCTTAGCGGGAGGTCGTGGAGATACGCAGTATTTT
TRBV9	TRBJ1-1	.	few	CASSVGGRNPEAFF	TGTGCCAGCAGCGTAGGAGGTCGTAACCCTGAAGCTTTCTTT
TRBV6-2/TRBV6-3	TRBJ1-5	TRBD1	.	CASSQLGTGASDSNQPQHF	TGTGCCAGCAGTCAACTAGGGACAGGGGCCTCCGATAGCAATCAGCCCCAGCATTTT
TRBV7-9	TRBJ2-2	TRBD1	.	CASSRDRATGELFF	TGTGCCAGCAGCCGGGACAGGGCCACCGGGGAGCTGTTTTTT
TRBV7-2	TRBJ1-5	.	few	CASSLTPGAQPQHF	TGTGCCAGCAGCTTAACTCCAGGGGCTCAGCCCCAGCATTTT
TRBV30	TRBJ1-5	TRBD1	.	CAWSGTGYSNQPQHF	TGTGCCTGGAGTGGGACAGGGTATAGCAATCAGCCCCAGCATTTT
TRBV6-5	TRBJ2-1	.	.	CASSPGLNEQFF	TGTGCCAGCAGCCCCGGACTGAATGAGCAGTTCTTC
TRBV6-1	TRBJ2-2	TRBD2	.	CASSAPSGTNTGELFF	TGTGCCAGCAGTGCGCCGAGCGGGACCAACACCGGGGAGCTGTTTTTT
TRBV6-5	TRBJ1-4	TRBD1	.	CASSPPRGAGEKLFF	TGTGCCAGCAGTCCCCCCAGGGGGGCGGGTGAAAAACTGTTTTTT
TRBV20-1	TRBJ2-3	.	.	CSASRGLGTDTQYF	TGCAGTGCTAGTCGCGGTCTTGGCACAGATACGCAGTATTTT
TRBV7-2	TRBJ1-2	.	.	CASSPGRFYGYTF	TGTGCCAGCAGCCCCGGCAGGTTCTATGGCTACACCTTC